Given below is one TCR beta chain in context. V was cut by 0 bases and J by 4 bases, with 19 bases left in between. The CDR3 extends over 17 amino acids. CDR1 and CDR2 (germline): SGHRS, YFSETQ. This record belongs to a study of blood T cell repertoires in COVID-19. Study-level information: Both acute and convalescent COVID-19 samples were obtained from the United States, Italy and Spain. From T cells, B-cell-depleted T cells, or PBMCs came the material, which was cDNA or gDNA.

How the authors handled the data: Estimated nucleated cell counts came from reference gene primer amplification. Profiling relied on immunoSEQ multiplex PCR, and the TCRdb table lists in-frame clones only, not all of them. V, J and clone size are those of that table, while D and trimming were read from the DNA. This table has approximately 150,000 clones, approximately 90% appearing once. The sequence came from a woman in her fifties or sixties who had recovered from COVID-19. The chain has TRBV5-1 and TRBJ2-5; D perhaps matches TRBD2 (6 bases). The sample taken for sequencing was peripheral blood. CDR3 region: CASSLDGPGTPRETQYF. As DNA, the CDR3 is TGCGCCAGCAGCTTGGATGGACCTGGGACTCCTCGAGAGACCCAGTACTTC.